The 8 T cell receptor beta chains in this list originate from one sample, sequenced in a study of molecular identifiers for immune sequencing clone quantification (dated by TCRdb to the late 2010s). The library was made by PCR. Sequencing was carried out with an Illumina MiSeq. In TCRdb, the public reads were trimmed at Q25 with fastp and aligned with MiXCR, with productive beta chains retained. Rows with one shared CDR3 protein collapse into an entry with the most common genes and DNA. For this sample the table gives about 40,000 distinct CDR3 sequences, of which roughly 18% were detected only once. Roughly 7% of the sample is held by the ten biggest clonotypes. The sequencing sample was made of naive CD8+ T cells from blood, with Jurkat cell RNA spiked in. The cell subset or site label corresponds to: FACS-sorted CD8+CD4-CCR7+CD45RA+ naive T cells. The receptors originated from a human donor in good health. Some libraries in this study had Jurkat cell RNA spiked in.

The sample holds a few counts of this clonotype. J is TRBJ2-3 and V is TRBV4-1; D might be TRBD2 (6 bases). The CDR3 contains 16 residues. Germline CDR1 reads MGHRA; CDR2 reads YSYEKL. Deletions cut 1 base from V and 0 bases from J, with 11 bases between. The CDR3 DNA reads TGCGCCAGCAGCCAAGTCGGGGGAGTTAGCACAGATACGCAGTATTTT. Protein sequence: CASSQVGGVSTDTQYF.

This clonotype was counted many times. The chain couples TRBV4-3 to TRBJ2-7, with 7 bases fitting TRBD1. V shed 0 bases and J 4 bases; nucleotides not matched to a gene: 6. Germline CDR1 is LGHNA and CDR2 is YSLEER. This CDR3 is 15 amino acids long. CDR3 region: CASSQETGRWYEQYF. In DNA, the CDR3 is TGCGCCAGCAGCCAAGAGACAGGGAGATGGTACGAGCAGTACTTC.

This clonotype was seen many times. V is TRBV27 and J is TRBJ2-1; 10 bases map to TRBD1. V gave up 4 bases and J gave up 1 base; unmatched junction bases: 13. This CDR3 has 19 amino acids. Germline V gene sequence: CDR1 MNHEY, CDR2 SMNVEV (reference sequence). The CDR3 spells CASSSLRDRGGSSYNEQFF. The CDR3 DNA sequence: TGTGCCAGCAGTTCCCTCCGGGACAGGGGCGGGAGTTCCTACAATGAGCAGTTCTTC.

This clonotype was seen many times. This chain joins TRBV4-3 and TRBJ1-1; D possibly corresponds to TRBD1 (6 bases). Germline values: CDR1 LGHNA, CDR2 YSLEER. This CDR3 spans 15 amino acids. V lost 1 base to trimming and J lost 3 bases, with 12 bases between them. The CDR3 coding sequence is TGCGCCAGCAGCCAAGCGGGGGGCAGGGACACTGAAGCTTTCTTT. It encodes CASSQAGGRDTEAFF.

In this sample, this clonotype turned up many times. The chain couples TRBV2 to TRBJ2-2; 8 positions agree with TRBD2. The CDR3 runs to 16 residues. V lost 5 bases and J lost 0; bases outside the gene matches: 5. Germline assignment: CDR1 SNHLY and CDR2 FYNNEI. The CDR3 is CASSPTSGANTGELFF. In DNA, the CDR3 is TGTGCCAGCAGTCCTACTAGCGGAGCGAACACCGGGGAGCTGTTTTTT.

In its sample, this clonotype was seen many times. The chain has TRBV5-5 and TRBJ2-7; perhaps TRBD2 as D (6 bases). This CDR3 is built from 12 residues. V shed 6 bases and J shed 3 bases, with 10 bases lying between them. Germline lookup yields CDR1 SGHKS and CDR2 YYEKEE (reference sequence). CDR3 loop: CASMEGVYEQYF. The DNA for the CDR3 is TGTGCCAGCATGGAGGGAGTCTACGAGCAGTACTTC.

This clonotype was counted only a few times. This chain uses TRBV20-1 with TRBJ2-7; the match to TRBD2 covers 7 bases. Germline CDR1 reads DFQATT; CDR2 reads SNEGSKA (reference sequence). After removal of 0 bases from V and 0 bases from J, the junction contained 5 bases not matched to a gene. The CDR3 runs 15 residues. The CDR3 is CSARDRLADSYEQYF. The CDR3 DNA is TGCAGTGCTAGAGATCGTCTAGCGGACTCCTACGAGCAGTACTTC.

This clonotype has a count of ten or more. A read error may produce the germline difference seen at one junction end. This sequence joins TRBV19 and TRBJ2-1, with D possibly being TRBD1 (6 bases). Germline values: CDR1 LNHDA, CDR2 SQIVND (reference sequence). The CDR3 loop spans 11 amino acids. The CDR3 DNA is TGTGCCAGTATAGGTTCGGGACATACATCCTTC. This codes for CASIGSGHTSF.